This entry describes one TCR beta chain. No antigen is known for it. Base qualities are not provided; no much larger clone lies one nucleotide away. Patients with autoimmune disease history or receiving systemic immunosuppression were excluded from the trial. Peripheral blood for TCR sequencing was collected from all dose cohorts at baseline, on cycle 4 day 1, and on cycle 7 day 1. The samples were drawn from a first-in-human, open-label, multicenter phase I dose-escalation trial of ivuxolimab. Adults with locally advanced or metastatic head and neck squamous cell, hepatocellular, melanoma or renal cell carcinoma were enrolled in the trial. Before TCR sequencing, CD4+ T cells and CD8+ T cells were sorted from peripheral blood as separate populations. Genomic DNA was extracted from sorted cells for sequencing of the TCRbeta CDR3 region. TCRbeta CDR3 regions were sequenced using the immunoSEQ Assay. The immuneACCESS repertoire file appears here via TCRdb, limited to in-frame rearrangements. These files lack a portion of the clones; in checked studies, under half of the deficit traces to unresolved V genes, and the cause of the others is not known. Counted in this sample were some 28,000 clones; around 87% of them appeared once. More than 25% of the sample lies in the top ten.

The data derive from a study of OX40 agonist ivuxolimab in advanced cancers. Notes on the research overall: The costimulatory receptor OX40 (CD134) was targeted by ivuxolimab, a fully human IgG2 agonistic monoclonal antibody. Intravenous ivuxolimab was administered to patients every 2 weeks at six dose levels: 0.01, 0.1, 0.3, 1.5, 3 and 10 mg/kg. Of the roughly 50 dose-escalation patients, hepatocellular carcinoma was present in approximately 20, melanoma in roughly 15, renal cell carcinoma in 9 and head and neck cancer in 9. A male proportion of about 79% and a mean age of roughly 58 years, ranging from about 20 to 79, were recorded for the dose-escalation cohort. Prior anti-PD-1, anti-PD-L1 or anti-CTLA-4 therapy was permitted, and checkpoint inhibitors had been received by less than 45% of dose-escalation patients. Partial responses occurred in three dose-escalation patients: two with cutaneous melanoma and one with hepatocellular carcinoma. The point of sequencing TCRbeta in the periphery was to test whether ivuxolimab changed TCR sequence diversity and drove clonal T-cell expansion. The paper reports the monotherapy dose-escalation portion (N of about 47 patients) of the phase I ivuxolimab trial. Overall study results and their limits: At doses of 0.1 to 3.0 mg/kg, clonal expansion of both CD4+ and CD8+ T cells in blood was seen between baseline and week 6. Low levels of normalized T-cell clonal expansion were also seen in some nonresponding patients. In partial responders in the 0.1-3.0 mg/kg groups, normalized peripheral clonal expansion was found to be among the lowest, especially among CD8+ T cells. After ivuxolimab, more expanded clones were found on average in CD8+ T cells than in CD4+ T cells. Antigen specificity was not determined for the clonally expanded peripheral T cells.

Reading the germline V gene gives CDR1 SGHAT and CDR2 FQNNGV. V and J are trimmed by 3 bases and 9 bases, and the gene matches miss 2 bases of the junction. Including cysteine and phenylalanine, the CDR3 has 14 amino acids. Just CDR3 DNA is preserved here, 42 bases in frame from base 1. This sequence was found in an adult with an advanced solid tumor such as melanoma, head and neck, liver or kidney cancer. The sequenced sample was CD4+ or CD8+ T cells sorted from blood, obtained in a trial of the OX40 agonist ivuxolimab. This sequence uses TRBV11-2 and TRBJ2-2; 12 bases in the middle match TRBD1. For the CDR3, the sequence is CASSLGTGGWELFF. Read as DNA, the sequence is TGTGCCAGCAGCTTGGGGACAGGGGGCTGGGAGCTGTTTTTT.